The present entry profiles one T cell receptor beta chain with its context. This entry comes from a study of blood T cell repertoires in COVID-19. Across the whole study: Both acute and convalescent COVID-19 samples were obtained from the United States, Italy and Spain. PBMCs, B-cell-depleted T cells, or T cells were the source of the cDNA or gDNA that made up the material.

The CDR3 totals 14 residues. Per the germline V gene, CDR1 is LGHNA and CDR2 is YSLEER. V lost 2 bases and J lost 7; bases outside the gene matches: 7. In the original workflow: Nucleated cell number was recorded as an estimate derived from reference gene primer amplification. Clones were sequenced by immunoSEQ multiplex PCR, and TCRdb holds only the in-frame ones, with some missing. For V, J and clone size, that table is used; D and trimming come from the DNA. The sample consists of approximately 58,000 clones, 60% to 80% of them appearing once. Sample: peripheral blood. This sequence joins TRBV4-3 and TRBJ1-2, with 7 bases fitting TRBD1. This clonotype was obtained from a man aged 65-85 years with active or convalescent COVID-19. This chain's CDR3 is CASSQLTGVSGYTF. As DNA, the CDR3 is TGCGCCAGCAGCCAACTCACAGGGGTCAGTGGCTACACCTTC.